The 11 T cell receptor beta chains presented below share a single source sample, sequenced in a study of T cell responses to AZD1222 COVID-19 vaccine. Data came from immunoSEQ multiplex PCR; TCRdb stores just in-frame clones and leaves some out. The table has roughly 140,000 clones, around 88% seen once; the top ten hold about 3.4%. Sequencing used peripheral blood, obtained on day 0 of MenACWY control vaccination. The receptors stem from an adult in good health.

This rearrangement joins TRBV18 to TRBJ2-3; D not certain. CDR1 KGHSH and CDR2 LQKENI come from the germline V gene. Trimming removed 0 bases at V and 2 bases at J, with 9 bases between. This CDR3 spans 15 amino acids. The CDR3 loop reads CASSPPGRNTDTQYF. CDR3 nucleotide sequence: TGTGCCAGCTCACCACCGGGCAGGAACACAGATACGCAGTATTTT.

The CDR3 region is CASSYGTGDRTEKLFF. The CDR3 DNA is TGTGCCAGCAGCTACGGGACAGGGGACAGGACCGAAAAACTGTTTTTT. V and J are TRBV7-9 and TRBJ1-4, with TRBD1 matching over 10 bases. Looked up from germline, CDR1 is SEHNR and CDR2 is FQNEAQ (reference sequence). Trimming cost V 4 bases and J 8 bases; bases outside gene matches: 10. This CDR3 is built from 16 residues.

The chain couples TRBV5-1 to TRBJ2-1; D is ambiguous. V was shortened by 4 bases and J by 9 bases, with 8 bases between the two germline ends. The CDR3 covers 11 residues. Germline V gene lookup returns CDR1 SGHRS and CDR2 YFSETQ. In DNA, the CDR3 is TGCGCCAGCAGCCTAGAACGTGAGCAGTTCTTC. As protein: CASSLEREQFF.

This chain links TRBV7-3 with TRBJ2-1, with D possibly matching TRBD2 (5 bases). The V gene's germline CDR1 is SGHTA and CDR2 FQGTGA. Trimming took 5 bases from V and 6 from J, leaving 20 bases between them. The CDR3 runs to 16 residues. This CDR3 is CASSPTRERSVNEQFF. CDR3 DNA: TGTGCCAGCAGCCCGACGAGGGAGCGGTCGGTCAATGAGCAGTTCTTC.

This sequence joins TRBV5-1 and TRBJ2-1, with TRBD2 identical over 8 bases. The CDR3 has 15 residues. In germline, CDR1 is SGHRS, CDR2 YFSETQ. With 4 bases clipped from V and 8 bases from J, the junction kept 11 bases outside the gene matches. This CDR3 reads CASSPSEAGAYEQFF. CDR3 bases: TGCGCCAGCAGCCCCAGCGAAGCGGGAGCGTATGAGCAGTTCTTC.

The chain couples TRBV4-2 to TRBJ2-5, with 8 nucleotides matching TRBD1. Losses at the gene ends were 4 bases for V and 5 bases for J; bases not matched to a gene: 3. The CDR3 sequence is 13 residues long. The germline gives CDR1 LGHNA, CDR2 YNFKEQ. CDR3 bases: TGTGCCAGCAGCCCGGACAGGGCGGAGACCCAGTACTTC. Amino acids: CASSPDRAETQYF.

The chain joins TRBV18 to TRBJ2-7; TRBD1 aligns across 7 bases. Per the germline V gene, CDR1 is KGHSH and CDR2 is LQKENI. With V trimmed by 3 bases and J by 3 bases, 8 bases remained unmatched. This CDR3 is built from 15 residues. The chain's CDR3 is CASSPSGTAIYEQYF. The DNA for the CDR3 is TGTGCCAGCTCACCTTCCGGGACAGCCATCTACGAGCAGTACTTC.

The chain has TRBV12-5 and TRBJ2-1; 8 bases agree with TRBD1. V dropped 7 bases and J dropped 6; count of bases not matched to a gene: 8. The germline CDR1 and CDR2 sequences are LGHNT and FRNRAP. The CDR3 is 14 residues long. CDR3 amino acids: CASATQGERNEQFF. The CDR3, as DNA: TGTGCTAGTGCCACACAGGGGGAACGCAATGAGCAGTTCTTC.

This clone occurred many times. This rearrangement joins TRBV15 to TRBJ1-5; D unclear. V shed 6 bases and J shed 7 bases, with 19 bases lying between them. The CDR3 is 15 amino acids. CDR1 and CDR2 (germline): LNHNV, YYDKDF (reference sequence). This CDR3 reads CATRFRGQLRQPQHF. CDR3 nucleotide sequence: TGTGCCACCAGATTCAGAGGGCAATTGCGACAGCCCCAGCATTTT.

This CDR3 is CASGLVRGLEPQHF. The DNA for the CDR3 is TGTGCTAGTGGTTTGGTACGGGGGCTGGAGCCCCAGCATTTT. The V call is TRBV12-5, the J call TRBJ1-5; possible D gene TRBD1, 6 bases. The germline V gene has CDR1 LGHNT and CDR2 FRNRAP. V was shortened by 0 bases and J by 8 bases, with 11 bases between the two germline ends. The CDR3 has 14 amino acids.

The chain couples TRBV9 to TRBJ2-7; 12 nucleotides match TRBD2. Trimming took 3 bases from V and 5 from J; bases not matched to a gene: 6. Germline V lookup: CDR1 SGDLS, CDR2 YYNGEE. The CDR3 is made up of 15 amino acids. CDR3 nucleotides: TGTGCCAGCAGCGGCCGACTAGCGGGAGCCGACGAGCAGTACTTC. Protein sequence: CASSGRLAGADEQYF.